Given below is one T cell receptor (beta chain) in context. Its cognate antigen is unknown. The entry originates in a study of cytotoxic CD8 clonotypes in ibrutinib-treated CLL. Findings and caveats of the study: Baseline-level clonality went beyond age-matched healthy donors and moved in step with circulating CD8+ T-cell counts. Under treatment, the uncommon public clonotypes either contracted or remained stable.

TCRdb's table, derived via immunoSEQ multiplex PCR, lists solely in-frame clones and lacks some. Seen here are around 130,000 clones, roughly 84% observed once, and the top ten hold 2.5% to 3.5%. The CDR3 is 17 amino acids. With V trimmed by 1 base and J by 5 bases, 11 bases remained unmatched. CDR1 and CDR2 from the germline V gene are SGHRS and YFSETQ. Sequencing was performed on PBMCs, taken after 24 months of ibrutinib treatment. This receptor was obtained from a human donor with chronic lymphocytic leukemia. The J gene is TRBJ1-1, the V gene TRBV5-1; 10 nucleotides match TRBD1. CDR3 DNA sequence: TGCGCCAGCAGCTTGCTTGGGACAGGGGAGCTTGGGACTGAAGCTTTCTTT. Translating gives CASSLLGTGELGTEAFF.